This is a list of T cell receptor beta chains from one sample in a study of T cells after posttransplantation cyclophosphamide. Clones were sequenced by immunoSEQ multiplex PCR, and TCRdb holds only the in-frame ones, with some missing. The table shows 8,500 to 9,500 clones, with 98% occurring only once. The sequencing input was naive CD8+ T cells sorted from PBMCs. The receptors were gathered from a man aged 50-60 years in good health, CMV-negative, and a related stem cell transplant donor. Both conserved end residues are part of each CDR3. The D gene is left open where the match is weak. Rows may omit the clone size; those that give it use once, few, many or a size class.

>TRBJ2-3|.|TRBV7-6|once
TGTGCCAGCAGCCGAGGGGGTGGCACAGATACGCAGTATTTT
CASSRGGGTDTQYF
>TRBJ2-3|.|TRBV4-3|.
TGCGCCAGCAGCCAAGATTCGGTTGCGCGACTTACTAGCACAGATACGCAGTATTTT
CASSQDSVARLTSTDTQYF
>TRBJ2-7|.|TRBV7-2|.
TGTGCCAGCAGCCAGACCCACAGATCCTACGAGCAGTACTTC
CASSQTHRSYEQYF
>TRBJ2-5|TRBD1|TRBV10-2|.
TGCGCCAGCAGTGCGGGACAGCAAGAGACCCAGTACTTC
CASSAGQQETQYF
>TRBJ2-7|TRBD1|TRBV29-1|.
TGCAGCGTTGAAGATTCGGGACAGGGGGCCAACTACGAGCAGTACTTC
CSVEDSGQGANYEQYF
>TRBJ1-4|TRBD1|TRBV18|once
TGTGCCAGTTCACGTCCCGACAGGGGGCTTAATGAAAAACTGTTTTTT
CASSRPDRGLNEKLFF
>TRBJ2-7|TRBD2|TRBV10-3|.
TGTGCCATCAGTGAGTCTAACGCGGGACTAATTTCCTACGAGCAGTACTTC
CAISESNAGLISYEQYF
>TRBJ1-3|.|TRBV10-2|.
TGCGCCAGCAGTCCCACGGGGGCTGGAAACACCATATATTTT
CASSPTGAGNTIYF
>TRBJ2-3|TRBD2|TRBV30|.
TGTGCCTGGGGGCTAGCGGGGGTTCTAATTTTT
CAWGLAGVLIF
>TRBJ2-2|TRBD2|TRBV13|.
TGTGCCAGCAGCCCTTTAGCGGGGGGGAACACCGGGGAGCTGTTTTTT
CASSPLAGGNTGELFF
>TRBJ1-1|.|TRBV11-2|once
TGTGCCAGCAGCTACCCAGCCGGGACTTTGAACACTGAAGCTTTCTTT
CASSYPAGTLNTEAFF
>TRBJ1-1|.|TRBV9|.
TGTGCCAGCAGCTATGGGACATTGAACACTGAAGCTTTCTTT
CASSYGTLNTEAFF
>TRBJ2-7|TRBD2|TRBV19|.
TGTGCCAGTAGTACTCGGGAGGACGCATACGAGCAGTACTTC
CASSTREDAYEQYF
>TRBJ2-7|.|TRBV27|.
TGTGCCAGCAGTTTAGCCACAGGGTTCTACGAGCAGTACTTC
CASSLATGFYEQYF
>TRBJ2-7|.|TRBV7-6|.
TGTGCCAGCAGCACAGGGACTATCGAGCAGTACTTC
CASSTGTIEQYF
>TRBJ1-1|.|TRBV19|.
TGTGCCAGTAATCACAGGATCATGAACACTGAAGCTTTCTTT
CASNHRIMNTEAFF
>TRBJ2-7|TRBD2|TRBV27|once
TGTGCCAGCAGTCTCCTTCCTGGGAGGGCCGCCGAGCAGTACTTC
CASSLLPGRAAEQYF
>TRBJ2-7|.|TRBV5-8|.
TGTGCCAGCAGCTTGGATCGGGACTTC
CASSLDRDF
>TRBJ1-1|.|TRBV25-1|.
TGTGCCAGCACCCCCAGCGCGATGAACACTGAAGCTTTCTTT
CASTPSAMNTEAFF
>TRBJ2-1|TRBD2|TRBV9|.
TGTGCCAGCAGCGTATCGGCGGGGGGCATTGACAATGAGCAGTTCTTC
CASSVSAGGIDNEQFF
>TRBJ2-5|.|TRBV7-6|.
TGTGCCAGCAGCCTTAGGGGGGGCGGAGAGACCCAGTACTTC
CASSLRGGGETQYF
>TRBJ2-1|TRBD1|TRBV27|.
TGTGCCAGCAGATATTTGGGACAGGGGAACAATGAGCAGTTCTTC
CASRYLGQGNNEQFF
>TRBJ2-7|TRBD2|TRBV9|.
TGTGCCAGCAGCCCTCCCCCGGGGGGGGGAGACTACGAGCAGTACTTC
CASSPPPGGGDYEQYF
>TRBJ2-2|.|TRBV10-3|.
TGTGCCATCAGTGAAAGTCAGGTCAAGACCGGGGAGCTGTTTTTT
CAISESQVKTGELFF
>TRBJ2-7|.|TRBV19|.
TGTGCCACCTCGACAGGAGCCGCGGGTTACGAGCAGTACTTC
CATSTGAAGYEQYF
>TRBJ1-1|TRBD1|TRBV6-5|.
TGTGCCAGTGGGGACAGGGTAGACACTGAAGCTTTCTTT
CASGDRVDTEAFF
>TRBJ2-1|TRBD2|TRBV6-5|.
TGTGCCAGCAGCCGTGGACTAGCGGGGGTCAATGAGCAGTTCTTC
CASSRGLAGVNEQFF
>TRBJ2-2|TRBD2|TRBV7-6|.
TGTGCCAGCAGCACCCCACTAGCGGGGGGGTCCCCGAACACCGGGGAGCTGTTTTTT
CASSTPLAGGSPNTGELFF